Listed below are T cell receptor beta chains from one sample, sequenced in a study of T cells in Graves' hyperthyroidism and ophthalmopathy. TCRdb itself ran the multiplex PCR reads through MiXCR, one entry per CDR3 protein. The data hold hundreds of thousands of distinct CDR3 sequences, with around 13% observed a single time. The sample was blood. The receptors come from a woman between 18 and 29 years old with Graves' hyperthyroidism. Each CDR3 is given with its conserved first and last residue. The order of the fields is clone size, V gene, J gene, D gene, CDR3 protein, CDR3 DNA. A D gene is named only where the DNA matches it firmly. Only some rows state a clone size, as once, few, many or a class for expanded clones.

.	TRBV19	TRBJ2-7	.	CASNGGRSEQYF	TGTGCCAGTAACGGGGGCAGGAGCGAGCAGTACTTC
many	TRBV12-3/TRBV12-4	TRBJ1-5	.	CASSLGRFRVSRQGQPQHF	TGTGCCAGCAGTCTCGGGCGGTTTCGAGTTAGTAGGCAGGGTCAGCCCCAGCATTTT
many	TRBV7-8	TRBJ1-1	.	CASSFLDSGGGNTEAFF	TGTGCCAGCAGCTTCCTCGATAGCGGGGGGGGGAACACTGAAGCTTTCTTT
.	TRBV4-1	TRBJ2-2	.	CASSAAMNTGELFF	TGCGCCAGCTCCGCGGCGATGAACACCGGGGAGCTGTTTTTT
many	TRBV6-1	TRBJ1-2	TRBD1	CASAGTGYGYTF	TGTGCCAGCGCCGGGACAGGCTATGGCTACACCTTC
many	TRBV29-1	TRBJ2-3	TRBD2	CSVPSSGYSTDTQYF	TGCAGCGTTCCTTCTAGCGGTTATAGCACAGATACGCAGTATTTT
few	TRBV20-1	TRBJ2-7	TRBD2	CSARGVAGYEQYF	TGCAGTGCTAGAGGAGTAGCGGGATACGAGCAGTACTTC
.	TRBV6-5	TRBJ1-4	.	CASSYSTGIATNEKLFF	TGTGCCAGCAGTTACTCCACAGGGATTGCAACTAATGAAAAACTGTTTTTT
many	TRBV28	TRBJ1-5	.	CASSTSTFSNQPQHF	TGTGCCAGCAGTACCAGCACGTTTAGCAATCAGCCCCAGCATTTT
many	TRBV29-1	TRBJ1-1	.	CSAREGMAAFF	TGCAGCGCCAGAGAGGGGATGGCAGCTTTCTTT
few	TRBV6-4	TRBJ1-2	.	CASSDPDNYGYTF	TGTGCCAGCAGTGACCCGGACAACTATGGCTACACCTTC
few	TRBV19	TRBJ2-1	TRBD2	CASSIFLGTSGRQEQFF	TGTGCCAGTAGTATTTTTTTAGGGACTAGCGGGAGGCAGGAGCAGTTCTTC
many	TRBV28	TRBJ2-3	TRBD2	CASKGLADTDTQYF	TGTGCCAGCAAGGGACTAGCGGACACAGATACGCAGTATTTT
few	TRBV6-2/TRBV6-3	TRBJ2-1	TRBD1	CASSYAGPGQHFNEQFF	TGTGCCAGCAGTTACGCTGGGCCGGGACAGCATTTCAATGAGCAGTTCTTC
.	TRBV19	TRBJ2-6	TRBD1	CASTDRGNSGANVLTF	TGTGCCAGTACGGACAGGGGGAACTCTGGGGCCAACGTCCTGACTTTC
many	TRBV6-6	TRBJ1-1	TRBD1	CASSYTDRGTEAFF	TGTGCCAGCAGTTACACCGACAGGGGCACTGAAGCTTTCTTT
.	TRBV4-1	TRBJ2-2	TRBD2	CASSQRATSGGAGAGELFF	TGCGCCAGCAGCCAAAGGGCGACTAGCGGGGGCGCGGGGGCCGGGGAGCTGTTTTTT
many	TRBV2	TRBJ2-2	.	CASSDNSPAGELFF	TGTGCCAGCAGTGATAACAGCCCCGCCGGGGAGCTGTTTTTT
few	TRBV10-3	TRBJ2-1	TRBD2	CAISVGVLAGLDNEQFF	TGTGCCATCAGTGTGGGGGTCCTAGCGGGCCTGGACAATGAGCAGTTCTTC
few	TRBV29-1	TRBJ1-2	.	CSVALGGDYGYTF	TGCAGCGTGGCTTTGGGCGGGGACTATGGCTACACCTTC
few	TRBV30	TRBJ2-5	TRBD1	CAWRQGVGDRETQYF	TGTGCCTGGAGACAGGGGGTGGGGGACAGAGAGACCCAGTACTTC
few	TRBV24-1	TRBJ1-4	.	CATSDRADNEKLFF	TGTGCCACCAGTGACCGGGCCGACAATGAAAAACTGTTTTTT
.	TRBV2	TRBJ1-6	TRBD1	CASSSAGGENSPLHF	TGTGCCAGCAGCTCTGCAGGGGGTGAAAATTCACCCCTCCACTTT
many	TRBV2	TRBJ2-7	TRBD1	CASRDPTGEYDWQYF	TGTGCCAGCAGGGATCCGACAGGGGAGTACGATTGGCAGTACTTC
few	TRBV14	TRBJ1-2	.	CASSRHTGTPAGGYTF	TGTGCCAGCAGCCGCCACACAGGGACGCCCGCGGGAGGCTACACCTTC
many	TRBV10-3	TRBJ2-1	.	CAISDKPYNEQFF	TGTGCCATCAGTGACAAGCCGTACAATGAGCAGTTCTTC
.	TRBV20-1	TRBJ1-1	.	CSARESPNTEAFF	TGCAGTGCTCGAGAGAGTCCGAACACTGAAGCTTTCTTT
.	TRBV5-8	TRBJ2-7	.	CASSGRTAGYEQYF	TGTGCCAGCAGCGGCCGGACTGCTGGCTACGAGCAGTACTTC
.	TRBV5-1	TRBJ1-1	.	CASSLDETYEAFF	TGCGCCAGCAGCTTGGATGAGACGTATGAAGCTTTCTTT
.	TRBV27	TRBJ2-7	TRBD2	CASSPRGGSSYEQYF	TGTGCCAGCAGTCCGCGGGGAGGGAGCTCCTACGAGCAGTACTTC
.	TRBV5-1	TRBJ2-1	.	CASSLEDFSYNEQFF	TGCGCCAGCAGCTTGGAAGATTTCTCCTACAATGAGCAGTTCTTC
many	TRBV9	TRBJ2-7	TRBD2	CASSAPAGLADYEQYF	TGTGCCAGCAGCGCCCCCGCCGGGCTAGCGGACTACGAGCAGTACTTC
.	TRBV19	TRBJ2-2	.	CASSMWDTANTGELFF	TGTGCCAGTAGTATGTGGGACACCGCGAACACCGGGGAGCTGTTTTTT
many	TRBV3-1	TRBJ2-4	TRBD2	CASSPLAGGLAKNIQYF	TGTGCCAGCAGCCCCCTAGCGGGAGGGCTAGCCAAAAACATTCAGTACTTC
.	TRBV20-1	TRBJ2-3	TRBD2	CSARDWAGASTDTQYF	TGCAGTGCTAGAGATTGGGCGGGAGCTAGCACAGATACGCAGTATTTT
.	TRBV6-2/TRBV6-3	TRBJ2-7	TRBD2	CASRSSGSRYEQYF	TGTGCCAGCAGGTCTAGCGGGAGTCGCTACGAGCAGTACTTC
many	TRBV2	TRBJ1-5	TRBD1	CASSGDRGYQPQHF	TGTGCCAGCAGTGGGGACAGGGGTTATCAGCCCCAGCATTTT
.	TRBV20-1	TRBJ2-7	TRBD2	CSARAWTSGTYEQYF	TGCAGTGCTAGGGCCTGGACTAGCGGTACCTACGAGCAGTACTTC
many	TRBV2	TRBJ1-5	.	CASKPESSNQPQHF	TGTGCCAGCAAACCGGAAAGTAGCAATCAGCCCCAGCATTTT
many	TRBV11-1	TRBJ1-2	.	CASSSGLPGYTF	TGTGCCAGCAGCTCGGGACTTCCTGGCTACACCTTC
.	TRBV2	TRBJ2-5	.	CASSVEPRDQETQYF	TGTGCCAGCAGCGTAGAGCCTCGCGACCAAGAGACCCAGTACTTC
many	TRBV4-1	TRBJ2-1	TRBD2	CASSQIAGGSSYNEQFF	TGCGCCAGCAGCCAAATAGCGGGAGGGAGCTCCTACAATGAGCAGTTCTTC
many	TRBV7-9	TRBJ2-7	.	CASSYEGPRSSYEQYF	TGTGCCAGCAGTTACGAGGGACCCCGAAGCTCCTACGAGCAGTACTTC
many	TRBV6-6	TRBJ2-1	.	CASSYSTAYNEQFF	TGTGCCAGCAGTTACTCGACCGCTTACAATGAGCAGTTCTTC
few	TRBV5-1	TRBJ2-1	TRBD2	CASSLVASGSGEQFF	TGCGCCAGCAGTTTGGTGGCTAGCGGGAGCGGTGAGCAGTTCTTC
.	TRBV15	TRBJ2-1	.	CATSPRAGDEQFF	TGTGCCACCAGCCCAAGGGCCGGAGATGAGCAGTTCTTC
.	TRBV10-3	TRBJ1-5	TRBD1	CAISRTGDGNQPQHF	TGTGCCATCAGTAGGACAGGGGATGGCAATCAGCCCCAGCATTTT